The 10 T cell receptor beta chains below come from one sample, sequenced in a study of blood T cell repertoires in COVID-19. Libraries were prepared by immunoSEQ multiplex PCR; TCRdb keeps only in-frame clonotypes and omits some of them. The sample has hundreds of thousands of clones; 75% to 90% are singletons. The specimen was peripheral blood. The receptors were gathered from a woman aged 45-60 years who had recovered from COVID-19.

J is TRBJ1-5 and V is TRBV3-1 (or the pseudogene TRBV3-2); D might be TRBD1 (6 bases). The germline gives CDR1 LGHDT, CDR2 YNNKEL (reference sequence). The V and J ends lost 3 bases and 6 bases respectively, with 9 bases between them. CDR3 size: 13 residues. The CDR3 DNA is TGTGCCAGCAGCCACCAGGGGCCTCAGCCCCAGCATTTT. Translating gives CASSHQGPQPQHF.

The J gene is TRBJ1-3, the V gene TRBV6-6; D gene ambiguous. Germline V lookup: CDR1 MNHNY, CDR2 SVGAGI (reference sequence). The V end was cut by 7 bases, the J end by 4 bases, with 17 bases between. The CDR3 spans 15 residues. CDR3 DNA sequence: TGTGCCAGCACACACCCGACCCCGAGGGGAAACACCATATATTTT. The encoded protein is CASTHPTPRGNTIYF.

This sequence joins TRBV28 and TRBJ1-5, with TRBD1 identical over 8 bases. The germline CDR1 and CDR2 sequences are MDHEN and SYDVKM. The CDR3 contains 14 residues. The V and J ends lost 4 bases and 5 bases, in that order; junction bases with no gene match: 4. As DNA, the CDR3 is TGTGCCAGCAGTTCCCAGGACAGGGATCAGCCCCAGCATTTT. Encoded protein: CASSSQDRDQPQHF.

The rearrangement links TRBV5-1 to TRBJ2-2, with D perhaps TRBD2 (6 bases). The CDR3 contains 14 residues. The V gene lost 7 bases and the J gene lost 4 bases, with 14 bases spanning the gap. The germline CDR1 and CDR2 sequences are SGHRS and YFSETQ. The CDR3 DNA reads TGCGCCAGCCACCGGGACTCGCCCACCGGGGAGCTGTTTTTT. This translates into CASHRDSPTGELFF. Supplemented by reference TRBV5-1 and TRBJ2-2, the full variable domain reads KAGVTQTPRYLIKTRGQQVTLSCSPISGHRSVSWYQQTPGQGLQFLFEYFSETQRNKGNFPGRFSGRQFSNSRSEMNVSTLELGDSALYLCASHRDSPTGELFFGEGSRLTVL.

The rearrangement uses TRBV6-2 or TRBV6-3 and TRBJ1-1; 7 bases match TRBD1. Germline CDR1 and CDR2: MNHEY and SVGEGT. The CDR3 contains 15 residues. With V trimmed by 3 bases and J by 0 bases, 4 bases remained unmatched. Written as DNA, the CDR3 is TGTGCCAGCAGTTATTACAGGGGTTTGAACACTGAAGCTTTCTTT. This gives the protein CASSYYRGLNTEAFF.

As concerns this clone: The germline gene is not matched at one end of the junction; a read error may be the cause. J is TRBJ1-1 and V is TRBV7-7; D unresolved. Germline V gives CDR1 SSHAT, CDR2 FNYEAQ (reference sequence). The CDR3 has 13 residues. CDR3 sequence reads: CASSLGQYTEAFF. The CDR3 region has the DNA TGTGCTAGCAGCTTGGGCCAGTACACTGAAGCTTTCTTT.

The chain joins TRBV19 to TRBJ1-1; maybe TRBD1 (5 bases). Germline CDR1 LNHDA, CDR2 SQIVND (reference sequence). CDR3 size: 12 residues. Trimming took off 7 bases at V and 1 base at J, with 7 bases between the two ends. The CDR3 protein is CASNDRNTEAFF. CDR3 bases: TGTGCCAGTAATGACAGGAACACTGAAGCTTTCTTT.

This clone has a handful of counts. The chain carries TRBV7-2 and TRBJ1-2; 10 bases agree with TRBD1. J gave up 5 bases and V 5 bases, and 8 bases lay outside the gene matches. This CDR3 is 15 amino acids long. Germline CDR1 is SGHTA and CDR2 is FQGNSA. The CDR3 loop is CASSASGTGVYGYTF. The CDR3 coding sequence is TGTGCCAGCAGCGCATCCGGGACAGGGGTGTATGGCTACACCTTC.

This chain joins TRBV6-2 or TRBV6-3 and TRBJ1-2; 11 nucleotides match TRBD1. Germline trimming cut 5 bases from V and 8 bases from J; bases unmatched to any gene: 16. The germline V gene has CDR1 MNHEY and CDR2 SVGEGT. The CDR3 length is 17 residues. CDR3 coding DNA: TGTGCCAGCAGTCCCCCGGACAGGGGGCTTGTTCGGAGAGGCTACACCTTC. Encoded protein: CASSPPDRGLVRRGYTF.

The rearrangement uses TRBV15 and TRBJ2-6; 8 bases line up with TRBD1. The V segment lost 4 bases and the J segment 4 bases; nucleotides outside the gene matches: 6. CDR3 length equals 16 residues. Per the germline V gene, CDR1 is LNHNV and CDR2 is YYDKDF (reference sequence). The CDR3: CATSTETGAGANVLTF. CDR3 nucleotide sequence: TGTGCCACCAGCACCGAGACAGGGGCCGGGGCCAACGTCCTGACTTTC.